This T cell receptor beta chain derives from a study of T cells in Graves' hyperthyroidism and ophthalmopathy. In the ophthalmopathy cohort, Clinical Activity Score was at least 3, NOSPECS grade at least 4, and duration under 3 months. Amplification yielded TCR beta CDR3 regions, with RNA transcripts as the source. The HTBI primer set was used in a first-round RT-PCR of the TCR CDR3. TCRdb reprocessed the multiplex PCR reads via MiXCR and lists one record per CDR3 protein. Of approximately 300,000 distinct CDR3 sequences listed, roughly a fifth are singletons. CDR1 is MDHEN, CDR2 SYDVKM, per germline. This CDR3 is built from 15 residues. A remark on this clonotype: The antigen is undetermined. A much bigger clone sits one base away, suggesting this may be a read error.

General study points: Expanded thyroid clonotypes (above 0.001) were mostly also found in blood. Ophthalmopathy cases were set apart from stable hyperthyroidism by a 13 V-J model.

This receptor was taken from a man between 45 and 60 years old with Graves' ophthalmopathy. Sequenced: blood. V and J are TRBV28 and TRBJ1-3; D is perhaps TRBD1 (6 bases). CDR3 nucleotide sequence: TGTGCCAGCGGACAGAATGAGGGTATTCTAAACGCCATATATTTT. Its protein product is CASGQNEGILNAIYF.